These 11 T cell receptor beta chains came from one sample sequenced in a study of blood T cell repertoires in COVID-19 (TCRdb year 2020). Libraries were constructed by the immunoSEQ multiplex PCR assay. TCRdb re-hosts the immuneACCESS table, in-frame sequences only. Its copies lack some clones; in the studies checked, an unresolved V gene accounts for under half of them, and the cause for the rest is not known. This sample is represented by a few hundred thousand clones; about 90% of them were singletons. Approximately 0.97% of the sample lies in the top ten. Material: PBMCs or T cells enriched from blood (not recorded which). These receptors all stem from a woman aged 25-40 years who had been exposed to COVID-19.

The rearrangement uses TRBV25-1 and TRBJ1-2; 9 positions match TRBD1. The CDR3 contains 13 residues. J gave up 7 bases and V 4 bases, and 4 bases lay outside the gene matches. Looked up from germline, CDR1 is MGHDK and CDR2 is SYGVNS. CDR3 protein: CASSGGTGFGYTF. In DNA, the CDR3 is TGTGCCAGCAGTGGCGGGACAGGGTTTGGCTACACCTTC.

The chain recombines TRBV6-4 with TRBJ2-2, with TRBD1 identical over 9 bases. This CDR3 region has 15 residues. Germline-derived CDR1 and CDR2 are MRHNA and SNTAGT. V lost 5 bases to trimming and J lost 7 bases; unmatched junction nucleotides: 8. CDR3 sequence: CASSPQQGANGELFF. The CDR3 nucleotides read TGTGCCAGCAGTCCCCAACAGGGGGCGAACGGGGAGCTGTTTTTT.

The chain carries TRBV14 and TRBJ2-1, with 8 nucleotides matching TRBD2. The CDR3 consists of 13 residues. Germline V gene sequence: CDR1 SGHDN, CDR2 FVKESK. V shed 5 bases and J 12 bases; nucleotides not matched to a gene: 9. DNA for the CDR3: TGTGCCAGCAGCAAACCGGGACTAGTGTGGCAGTTCTTC. It encodes CASSKPGLVWQFF.

The chain recombines TRBV5-1 with TRBJ2-2, with 11 bases lining up with TRBD1. The V gene's germline CDR1 is SGHRS and CDR2 YFSETQ. CDR3 length equals 14 residues. V gave up 4 bases and J gave up 10 bases; unmatched junction bases: 6. CDR3 in DNA: TGCGCCAGCAGCCGGGGACAGGGGGAAATGGAGCTGTTTTTT. It translates to CASSRGQGEMELFF.

V usage is TRBV19 and J usage is TRBJ1-5; 7 positions match TRBD1. Germline loops: CDR1 LNHDA, CDR2 SQIVND (reference sequence). The CDR3 is made up of 14 amino acids. After removal of 10 bases from V and 6 bases from J, the junction contained 12 bases not matched to a gene. This CDR3 reads CATDKGQVGQPQHF. In DNA form, the CDR3 reads TGTGCCACCGATAAAGGACAGGTCGGTCAGCCCCAGCATTTT.

The V call is TRBV9, the J call TRBJ2-5; possibly TRBD2 for D (5 bases). Germline CDR1 is SGDLS and CDR2 is YYNGEE. Trimming cost V 3 bases and J 1 base, with 10 bases left between them. This CDR3 comprises 14 residues. The CDR3 region is CASSGGGLQETQYF. The CDR3 nucleotides are TGTGCCAGCAGCGGAGGCGGGCTCCAAGAGACCCAGTACTTC.

The chain is built from TRBV27 and TRBJ2-7; 7 positions match TRBD1. The V gene end was trimmed by 2 bases and the J gene end by 5 bases; junction bases not matched to a gene: 12. Germline CDR1 and CDR2: MNHEY and SMNVEV (reference sequence). The CDR3 length is 16 residues. The CDR3 region is CASSLGFTGAYDEQYF. Written as DNA, the CDR3 is TGTGCCAGCAGTTTAGGGTTTACAGGGGCTTACGACGAGCAGTACTTC.

This clone was recorded once. This chain links TRBV28 with TRBJ2-3, with 8 nucleotides matching TRBD2. The germline V gene has CDR1 MDHEN and CDR2 SYDVKM. This CDR3 has 15 residues. V dropped 6 bases and J dropped 4; count of bases not matched to a gene: 9. The CDR3 spells CASRSSGKRADTQYF. CDR3 in DNA: TGTGCCAGCAGAAGTAGCGGGAAACGGGCAGATACGCAGTATTTT.

The V and J genes are TRBV7-9 and TRBJ2-3; 8 bases fit TRBD2. Germline V lookup: CDR1 SEHNR, CDR2 FQNEAQ (reference sequence). The CDR3 spans 15 residues. With V trimmed by 5 bases and J by 2 bases, 6 bases remained unmatched. The CDR3 DNA is TGTGCCAGCAGCGGCCGGACTAGCAACACAGATACGCAGTATTTT. This codes for CASSGRTSNTDTQYF.

This chain connects TRBV7-9 to TRBJ2-1; no clear D gene. The CDR3 sequence is 11 residues long. Looked up from germline, CDR1 is SEHNR and CDR2 is FQNEAQ (reference sequence). The V gene lost 5 bases and the J gene lost 10 bases, with 9 bases spanning the gap. CDR3 in amino acids: CASSPQSEQFF. DNA for the CDR3: TGTGCCAGCAGCCCCCAGTCAGAGCAGTTCTTC.

The J gene is TRBJ2-1, the V gene TRBV18; 13 positions agree with TRBD2. The CDR3 is made up of 15 amino acids. Germline V lookup: CDR1 KGHSH, CDR2 LQKENI. The ends lost 1 base at V and 7 bases at J; junction bases unmatched: 1. The CDR3 DNA reads as TGTGCCAGCTCACCACGGGGACTAGCGGGAAATGAGCAGTTCTTC. This sequence encodes CASSPRGLAGNEQFF.